The 20 T cell receptor beta chains below all came from one sample that was sequenced in a study of blood T cell repertoires in COVID-19. TCRdb's table, derived via immunoSEQ multiplex PCR, lists solely in-frame clones and lacks some. The repertoire consists of hundreds of thousands of clones, with 85% occurring once and the leading ten covering over 1.5%. Sequencing was done on a sample of PBMCs or T cells enriched from blood (not recorded which). The receptors come from a woman aged 25 to 39 who had been exposed to COVID-19.

The V and J genes are TRBV27 and TRBJ2-7, with a tentative D call TRBD2 (7 bases). The length of the CDR3 is 13 residues. V gave up 5 bases and J gave up 5 bases, with 13 bases separating them. From germline, CDR1 is MNHEY and CDR2 SMNVEV (reference sequence). The CDR3 loop is CASSRGAGNEQYF. In nucleotides, the CDR3 is TGTGCCAGCAGTCGGGGGGCGGGGAACGAGCAGTACTTC.

The CDR3 region is CASSQELGLETQYF. CDR3 DNA: TGCGCCAGCAGCCAAGAACTGGGGCTTGAGACCCAGTACTTC. V and J are TRBV4-3 and TRBJ2-5, with D perhaps TRBD1 (5 bases). V was clipped by 0 bases and J by 5 bases, with 10 bases between them. The CDR3 is 14 residues long. Germline-derived CDR1 and CDR2 are LGHNA and YSLEER.

The CDR3 DNA is TGTGCCAGCAGCTCCCGACAGGGATTAAATGAAAAACTGTTTTTT. This encodes CASSSRQGLNEKLFF. The V gene is TRBV7-8, the J gene TRBJ1-4; TRBD1 agrees at 7 bases. The length of the CDR3 is 15 residues. The V and J ends lost 4 bases and 5 bases, in that order; junction bases with no gene match: 7. Germline values: CDR1 SGHVS, CDR2 FQNEAQ.

This clone has a handful of counts. The genes are TRBV10-3 and TRBJ1-1; D is undetermined. Trimming shortened V by 3 bases and J by 1 base, and 15 bases separated the two germline ends. CDR1 ENHRY and CDR2 SYGVKD come from the germline V gene. This CDR3 spans 16 amino acids. The CDR3 spells CAISESLISGNTEAFF. Here the CDR3 DNA reads TGTGCCATCAGTGAATCGCTGATCTCAGGGAACACTGAAGCTTTCTTT.

This rearrangement joins TRBV6-4 to TRBJ2-6; possibly TRBD1 for D (6 bases). The germline V and J ends were trimmed by 4 bases and 0 bases, with 13 bases remaining between them. CDR1 and CDR2 from the germline V gene are MRHNA and SNTAGT. This CDR3 comprises 17 residues. This CDR3 is CASSAGVSRSGANVLTF. CDR3 coding DNA: TGTGCCAGCAGTGCAGGGGTTAGCCGCTCTGGGGCCAACGTCCTGACTTTC.

The J gene is TRBJ2-3, the V gene TRBV5-5; maybe TRBD2 (5 bases). The CDR3 length is 15 residues. Trimming shortened V by 0 bases and J by 5 bases, and 13 bases separated the two germline ends. Germline V gives CDR1 SGHKS, CDR2 YYEKEE (reference sequence). The CDR3 DNA reads TGTGCCAGCAGCTTGGATTCAGAACGGGGAGATACGCAGTATTTT. It translates to CASSLDSERGDTQYF.

The genes are TRBV28 and TRBJ1-2; 9 nucleotides agree with TRBD1. The CDR3 spans 14 residues. In germline, CDR1 is MDHEN, CDR2 SYDVKM. The V gene end was trimmed by 5 bases and the J gene end by 6 bases; junction bases not matched to a gene: 7. In DNA, the CDR3 is TGTGCCAGCAGTCCTTATGACAGGGGGGATGGCTACACCTTC. Its protein product is CASSPYDRGDGYTF.

The J gene is TRBJ2-5, the V gene TRBV19; D not resolved. Germline V gene sequence: CDR1 LNHDA, CDR2 SQIVND (reference sequence). Deletions cut 3 bases from V and 2 bases from J, with 7 bases between. This CDR3 is built from 13 residues. The chain's CDR3 is CASSIRLQETQYF. In DNA, the CDR3 is TGTGCCAGTAGTATTCGACTTCAAGAGACCCAGTACTTC.

V is TRBV6-2 or TRBV6-3 and J is TRBJ1-1; D perhaps matches TRBD1 (6 bases). The CDR3 has 15 residues. Germline assignment: CDR1 MNHEY and CDR2 SVGEGT. V lost 4 bases and J 10 bases, leaving 22 bases between the germline ends. The DNA of the CDR3 is TGTGCCAGCAGTTCCCCGAGGGGGGGGCTCGACGGAGCTTTCTTT. Amino acid sequence: CASSSPRGGLDGAFF.

The genes are TRBV19 and TRBJ2-6; possible D gene TRBD2, 5 bases. V was clipped by 1 base and J by 4 bases, with 8 bases between them. The CDR3 is 15 residues long. CDR1 and CDR2 (germline): LNHDA, SQIVND (reference sequence). The CDR3 loop reads CASSIGGPGANVLTF. For the CDR3, the DNA is TGTGCCAGTAGTATAGGAGGGCCCGGGGCCAACGTCCTGACTTTC.

The rearrangement joins TRBV5-1 to TRBJ1-6; possible D gene TRBD1, 6 bases. The CDR3 runs to 15 residues. V was shortened by 2 bases and J by 1 base, with 7 bases between the two germline ends. The germline gives CDR1 SGHRS, CDR2 YFSETQ. Here the CDR3 DNA reads TGCGCCAGCAGCTTAGGACAGTCCTATAATTCACCCCTCCACTTT. It is translated as CASSLGQSYNSPLHF.

This chain uses TRBV19 with TRBJ1-2; a possible D gene is TRBD1 (6 bases). The germline V gene has CDR1 LNHDA and CDR2 SQIVND (reference sequence). The V gene lost 7 bases and the J gene lost 4 bases, with 16 bases spanning the gap. This CDR3 spans 14 amino acids. The CDR3 bases are TGTGCCAGTAAAACAGGGAGCTACCCCTATGGCTACACCTTC. This translates into CASKTGSYPYGYTF.

V is TRBV5-1 and J is TRBJ2-7, with TRBD1 matching over 9 bases. CDR1 is SGHRS, CDR2 YFSETQ, per germline. CDR3 size: 14 residues. The V gene end was trimmed by 4 bases and the J gene end by 5 bases; junction bases not matched to a gene: 7. The CDR3 sequence: CASSTDRGTDEQYF. The DNA of the CDR3 is TGCGCCAGCAGCACCGACAGGGGGACCGACGAGCAGTACTTC.

The rearrangement links TRBV10-3 to TRBJ2-7; 13 bases line up with TRBD2. The trim removed 4 bases at V and 2 bases at J, leaving 2 bases unmatched. CDR3 length: 15 amino acids. Germline V gene sequence: CDR1 ENHRY, CDR2 SYGVKD. Written as DNA, the CDR3 is TGTGCCATCAGTGGGGGGACTAGCGGGACCTACGAGCAGTACTTC. Residues: CAISGGTSGTYEQYF.

The rearrangement joins TRBV27 to TRBJ2-7; 7 nucleotides agree with TRBD2. V was pared by 5 bases and J by 2 bases, with 12 bases of the junction left unmatched. The CDR3 contains 16 residues. Germline V lookup: CDR1 MNHEY, CDR2 SMNVEV (reference sequence). CDR3 sequence reads: CASSAPSSGFAYEQYF. The CDR3 DNA follows: TGTGCCAGCAGTGCCCCGAGTAGCGGGTTTGCCTACGAGCAGTACTTC.

Turning to this clone: The same CDR3 can be traced to other DNA sequences in this sample. The genes are TRBV18 and TRBJ1-5; D gene uncertain. The CDR3 spans 13 residues. Germline V CDR1 and CDR2: KGHSH, LQKENI. With 2 bases removed from V and 2 bases from J, the gap between germline ends came to 4 bases. The CDR3: CASSPTGNQPQHF. Written as DNA, the CDR3 is TGTGCCAGCTCACCAACGGGCAATCAGCCCCAGCATTTT.

CDR3 in DNA: TGTGCCAGCAGCTTTCTTTTTCGAGACTCTGAAGCTTTCTTT. Translating gives CASSFLFRDSEAFF. The V and J genes are TRBV5-4 and TRBJ1-1; the D is unclear. Trimming cost V 2 bases and J 6 bases, with 14 bases left between them. This CDR3 is built from 14 residues. Germline CDR1 and CDR2: SGHNT and YYREEE (reference sequence).

The chain combines TRBV7-2 with TRBJ2-3, with 7 bases that match TRBD1. Trimming removed 8 bases from V and 4 bases from J; junction bases left unmatched: 6. The germline V gene encodes CDR1 SGHTA and CDR2 FQGNSA. The CDR3 runs 13 residues. The CDR3 nucleotides read TGTGCCAGCGGGTCAGGGGGAGCAGATACGCAGTATTTT. This encodes CASGSGGADTQYF.

The CDR3, as DNA: TGCGCCAGCAGCCGGTATGTATCAGGGGGTCTGCACAATGAGCAGTTCTTC. Translating gives CASSRYVSGGLHNEQFF. The V gene is TRBV4-3, the J gene TRBJ2-1; 7 bases agree with TRBD1. Germline-derived CDR1 and CDR2 are LGHNA and YSLEER. This CDR3 is built from 17 residues. Germline trimming cut 4 bases from V and 5 bases from J; bases unmatched to any gene: 14.

The sample holds a few counts of this clone. The rearrangement joins TRBV7-9 to TRBJ1-6; D is unclear. The CDR3 runs to 17 residues. V was trimmed by 2 bases and J by 10 bases, leaving 21 bases between them. Per the germline V gene, CDR1 is SEHNR and CDR2 is FQNEAQ (reference sequence). CDR3 nucleotide sequence: TGTGCCAGCAGCTTAAAATTTCGGCTCGGGAGCAACTCACCCCTCCACTTT. Encoded protein: CASSLKFRLGSNSPLHF.